This T cell receptor (beta chain) was sequenced for a study of graft-versus-host responses after intestinal transplantation. Looking at the study overall: Grafts were multivisceral, liver-intestinal, or isolated intestinal. Recipients were all induced with anti-thymocyte globulin, then given tacrolimus and steroids for around three years. Study observations and caveats: The highest levels of circulating GvH clones went along with early declines in HvG clones after transplant. GvH clones appeared in recipient marrow, some first in ileum or blood.

This clone was picked up one time. Antigen specificity is unknown. The CDR3 loop spans 13 amino acids. V gave up 3 bases and J gave up 7 bases; unmatched junction bases: 5. Germline loops: CDR1 KGHSH, CDR2 LQKENI. Measured with immunoSEQ multiplex PCR; TCRdb has only the in-frame clones, and not every one. The sample includes under 90,000 clones, approximately 90% of them seen just once. This chain links TRBV18 with TRBJ1-2, with TRBD1 matching over 7 bases. Source: unstimulated CD4+ T cells sorted from spleen or lymph node cells, taken before transplant. The receptor comes from a human donor who was the organ donor for an intestinal transplant. CDR3 sequence (DNA): TGTGCCAGCTCACCGGACGACAGGGCTGGCTACACCTTC. Its protein product is CASSPDDRAGYTF.